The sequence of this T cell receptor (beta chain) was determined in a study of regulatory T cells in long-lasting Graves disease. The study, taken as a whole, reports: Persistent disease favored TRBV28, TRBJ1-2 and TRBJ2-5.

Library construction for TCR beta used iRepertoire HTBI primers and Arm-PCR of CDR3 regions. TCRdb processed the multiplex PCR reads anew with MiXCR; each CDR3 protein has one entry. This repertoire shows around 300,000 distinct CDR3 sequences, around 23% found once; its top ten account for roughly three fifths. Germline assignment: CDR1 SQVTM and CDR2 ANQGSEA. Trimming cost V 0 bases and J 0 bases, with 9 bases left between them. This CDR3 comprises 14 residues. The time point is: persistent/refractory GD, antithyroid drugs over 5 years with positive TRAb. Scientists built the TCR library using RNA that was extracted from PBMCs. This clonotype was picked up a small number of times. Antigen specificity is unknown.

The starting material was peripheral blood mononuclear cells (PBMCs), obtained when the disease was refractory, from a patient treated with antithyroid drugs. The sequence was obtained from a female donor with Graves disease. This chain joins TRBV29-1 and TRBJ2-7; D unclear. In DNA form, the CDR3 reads TGCAGCGTTGAAGATCCATATTCCTCCTACGAGCAGTACTTC. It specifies CSVEDPYSSYEQYF.